This record concerns one T cell receptor (beta chain) sequence. The sample originates from a study of blood T cell repertoires in COVID-19. There are 17 residues in the CDR3. V gave up 0 bases and J gave up 0 bases, with 12 bases separating them. Germline assignment: CDR1 SGDLS and CDR2 YYNGEE. Repertoires were generated with immunoSEQ multiplex PCR, while TCRdb's copy carries only in-frame clones and drops some. The data show around 150,000 clones, with approximately 90% seen just once and about 2% held by the top ten. Input material: peripheral blood. This TCR was sampled from a man between 18 and 35 years old with acute or convalescent COVID-19. The chain has TRBV9 and TRBJ2-2, with a tentative D call TRBD1 (5 bases). The chain's CDR3 is CASSVARQRSNTGELFF. For the CDR3, the DNA is TGTGCCAGCAGCGTAGCGCGACAGCGCTCGAACACCGGGGAGCTGTTTTTT.